The 26 T cell receptor beta chains below all came from one sample that was sequenced in a study of blood T cell repertoires in COVID-19. Clones were sequenced by immunoSEQ multiplex PCR, and TCRdb holds only the in-frame ones, with some missing. The repertoire consists of 400,000 to 500,000 clones, with around nine tenths occurring once and the leading ten covering around 1.5%. The sample comprised PBMCs or T cells enriched from blood (not recorded which). Source of these receptors: a woman under 30 who had been exposed to COVID-19.

J is TRBJ2-1 and V is TRBV18; 12 positions agree with TRBD2. There are 17 residues in the CDR3. Per the germline V gene, CDR1 is KGHSH and CDR2 is LQKENI. V gave up 1 base and J gave up 7 bases; unmatched junction bases: 8. CDR3 in amino acids: CASSPLTLAGGPNEQFF. The CDR3 DNA follows: TGTGCCAGCTCACCACTTACCCTAGCGGGAGGGCCGAATGAGCAGTTCTTC.

The V call is TRBV7-2, the J call TRBJ1-5, with D tentatively TRBD1 (5 bases). V dropped 5 bases and J dropped 0 bases, with 11 bases sitting between them. CDR1 SGHTA and CDR2 FQGNSA come from the germline V gene. The CDR3 spans 15 residues. The CDR3 reads CASSAQDGSNQPQHF. DNA for the CDR3: TGTGCCAGCAGCGCACAGGACGGTAGCAATCAGCCCCAGCATTTT.

The V and J genes are TRBV27 and TRBJ2-7, with 8 bases that match TRBD1. The trim removed 6 bases at V and 6 bases at J, leaving 7 bases unmatched. This CDR3 contains 13 residues. Per germline, CDR1 MNHEY and CDR2 SMNVEV (reference sequence). The CDR3 DNA reads as TGTGCCAGCAGCCCCGACAGGGGTGGCGAGCAGTACTTC. Its protein is CASSPDRGGEQYF.

This chain connects TRBV7-6 to TRBJ2-7; 15 bases agree with TRBD2. Germline lookup yields CDR1 SGHVS and CDR2 FNYEAQ. V shed 8 bases, J shed 0 bases, and the junction held 14 bases outside the gene matches. The CDR3 has 19 amino acids. This CDR3 reads CASGNPGLAGGAPSYEQYF. The CDR3 nucleotides read TGTGCCAGCGGTAATCCGGGACTAGCGGGGGGTGCCCCCTCCTACGAGCAGTACTTC.

The V gene is TRBV7-6, the J gene TRBJ2-3; possibly TRBD2 for D (5 bases). In germline, CDR1 is SGHVS, CDR2 FNYEAQ. The V gene lost 5 bases and the J gene lost 4 bases, with 13 bases spanning the gap. CDR3 size: 14 residues. The CDR3 DNA sequence: TGTGCCAGCAGCGCCGAGGGCCCCCCAGATACGCAGTATTTT. Amino acids: CASSAEGPPDTQYF.

The V call is TRBV5-1, the J call TRBJ2-1; 11 bases are a match to TRBD2. The germline CDR1 and CDR2 sequences are SGHRS and YFSETQ. V shed 3 bases and J 6 bases; nucleotides not matched to a gene: 2. The CDR3 loop spans 14 amino acids. CDR3 region: CASSYLAGGNEQFF. The CDR3 DNA sequence: TGCGCCAGCAGCTACCTAGCGGGAGGCAATGAGCAGTTCTTC.

The chain joins TRBV18 to TRBJ1-5; 12 bases match TRBD1. The CDR3 is 20 amino acids. Germline CDR1 and CDR2: KGHSH and LQKENI. V lost 3 bases, J lost 2 bases, and 14 bases stayed unmatched. CDR3: CASSPYGTGGEIGGNQPQHF. In nucleotides, the CDR3 is TGTGCCAGCTCACCTTACGGGACAGGGGGCGAGATTGGTGGCAATCAGCCCCAGCATTTT.

The chain recombines TRBV18 with TRBJ2-3; 12 positions match TRBD2. Looked up from germline, CDR1 is KGHSH and CDR2 is LQKENI. V gave up 0 bases and J gave up 6 bases; unmatched junction bases: 4. The length of the CDR3 is 16 residues. The CDR3 loop reads CASSPPALAGGDTQYF. Written as DNA, the CDR3 is TGTGCCAGCTCACCACCAGCACTAGCGGGAGGTGATACGCAGTATTTT.

The rearrangement joins TRBV7-8 to TRBJ2-7; 12 bases match TRBD2. Germline-derived CDR1 and CDR2 are SGHVS and FQNEAQ. The V gene end was trimmed by 5 bases and the J gene end by 2 bases; junction bases not matched to a gene: 4. This CDR3 is 15 amino acids long. The CDR3 coding sequence is TGTGCCAGCAGCACATGGACTAGCGGGACCTACGAGCAGTACTTC. Protein product: CASSTWTSGTYEQYF. Together with reference TRBV7-8 and TRBJ2-7, the CDR3 gives the full variable domain: GAGVSQSPRYKVAKRGQDVALRCDPISGHVSLFWYQQALGQGPEFLTYFQNEAQLDKSGLPSDRFFAERPEGSVSTLKIQRTQQEDSAVYLCASSTWTSGTYEQYFGPGTRLTVT.

The J gene is TRBJ1-2, the V gene TRBV5-4, with D perhaps matching TRBD1 (5 bases). V gave up 5 bases and J gave up 3 bases, with 17 bases separating them. Looked up from germline, CDR1 is SGHNT and CDR2 is YYREEE (reference sequence). This CDR3 contains 15 residues. CDR3 in DNA: TGTGCCAGCAGTCCGGGCGGGGGGGTGGACTATGGCTACACCTTC. It is translated as CASSPGGGVDYGYTF.

This clone was seen repeatedly, ten times or more. The J gene is TRBJ1-5, the V gene TRBV2; TRBD1 matches at 7 bases. With V trimmed by 4 bases and J by 4 bases, 4 bases remained unmatched. The CDR3 loop spans 14 amino acids. Germline V CDR1 and CDR2: SNHLY, FYNNEI. CDR3 nucleotides: TGTGCCAGCAGTGCCGGGACAGCGAATCAGCCCCAGCATTTT. Its protein product is CASSAGTANQPQHF.

The chain combines TRBV5-1 with TRBJ2-2; perhaps TRBD1 as D (5 bases). Germline V CDR1 and CDR2: SGHRS, YFSETQ. There are 13 residues in the CDR3. Trimming took off 0 bases at V and 7 bases at J, with 7 bases between the two ends. CDR3: CASSLGGGGELFF. The CDR3 region has the DNA TGCGCCAGCAGCTTGGGGGGCGGCGGGGAGCTGTTTTTT.

This chain links TRBV9 with TRBJ2-1; D perhaps matches TRBD1 (6 bases). The germline V and J ends were trimmed by 3 bases and 14 bases, with 12 bases remaining between them. This CDR3 is 11 amino acids long. The germline V gene has CDR1 SGDLS and CDR2 YYNGEE. The CDR3 DNA follows: TGTGCCAGCAGCGGCATTGGGGGCAAGTTCTTC. Translation gives CASSGIGGKFF.

The chain couples TRBV18 to TRBJ1-3; 8 bases align to TRBD1. After removal of 2 bases from V and 0 bases from J, the junction contained 6 bases not matched to a gene. The CDR3 has 17 amino acids. Germline assignment: CDR1 KGHSH and CDR2 LQKENI. This chain's CDR3 is CASSPSGTGFSGNTIYF. CDR3 coding DNA: TGTGCCAGCTCACCATCCGGGACAGGCTTCTCTGGAAACACCATATATTTT.

The chain recombines TRBV29-1 with TRBJ1-1, with a tentative D call TRBD1 (6 bases). Looked up from germline, CDR1 is SQVTM and CDR2 is ANQGSEA. This CDR3 has 14 residues. V lost 3 bases and J lost 4, with 15 bases in between. CDR3 bases: TGCAGCGTTGAGGGGGGGCTCTTTGGCACTGAAGCTTTCTTT. Protein product: CSVEGGLFGTEAFF.

The J gene is TRBJ1-1, the V gene TRBV5-6; 8 nucleotides agree with TRBD1. CDR3 length equals 15 residues. The germline CDR1 and CDR2 sequences are SGHDT and YYEEEE. The ends lost 7 bases at V and 1 base at J; junction bases unmatched: 9. CDR3 DNA: TGTGCCAGCCTAGACAGGGGAGCCCCGAACACTGAAGCTTTCTTT. Its protein product is CASLDRGAPNTEAFF.

This clone was seen only a few times. The V and J genes are TRBV28 and TRBJ1-1; 8 bases line up with TRBD1. V lost 2 bases and J lost 0; bases outside the gene matches: 8. Germline values: CDR1 MDHEN, CDR2 SYDVKM. CDR3 size: 17 residues. The CDR3 DNA follows: TGTGCCAGCAGTTTAAGGGACAGGAGGTATATGAACACTGAAGCTTTCTTT. Encoded protein: CASSLRDRRYMNTEAFF.

The chain recombines TRBV11-3 with TRBJ2-7; 7 nucleotides line up with TRBD2. This CDR3 is built from 13 residues. Germline trimming cut 5 bases from V and 6 bases from J; bases unmatched to any gene: 7. Germline assignment: CDR1 SGHNT and CDR2 YENEEA. CDR3 residues: CASSKGEGGEQYF. DNA of the CDR3: TGTGCCAGCAGCAAAGGGGAGGGTGGCGAGCAGTACTTC. Full variable domain (missing parts from reference TRBV11-3 and TRBJ2-7): EAGVVQSPRYKIIEKKQPVAFWCNPISGHNTLYWYLQNLGQGPELLIRYENEEAVDDSQLPKDRFSAERLKGVDSTLKIQPAELGDSAVYLCASSKGEGGEQYFGPGTRLTVT.

Here the CDR3 reads CASSLAPGLNTEAFF. CDR3 DNA sequence: TGTGCCAGCAGCTTAGCCCCAGGGTTGAACACTGAAGCTTTCTTT. The chain employs TRBV7-2 and TRBJ1-1, with D possibly being TRBD1 (5 bases). The CDR3 loop spans 15 amino acids. V lost 0 bases and J 0 bases, leaving 8 bases between the germline ends. The V gene's germline CDR1 is SGHTA and CDR2 FQGNSA. The entire variable domain, with the rest obtained from reference TRBV7-2 and TRBJ1-1, is as follows: GAGVSQSPSNKVTEKGKDVELRCDPISGHTALYWYRQSLGQGLEFLIYFQGNSAPDKSGLPSDRFSAERTGGSVSTLTIQRTQQEDSAVYLCASSLAPGLNTEAFFGQGTRLTVV.

The rearrangement joins TRBV2 to TRBJ2-3; D is undetermined. CDR3 length: 14 amino acids. V was shortened by 1 base and J by 0 bases, with 5 bases between the two germline ends. Germline-derived CDR1 and CDR2 are SNHLY and FYNNEI. CDR3 residues: CASSEGYSTDTQYF. CDR3 in DNA: TGTGCCAGCAGTGAAGGTTATAGCACAGATACGCAGTATTTT.

With respect to this clone: Other nucleotide sequences in the sample specify the same CDR3. The gene calls are TRBV29-1 and TRBJ2-2; D possibly corresponds to TRBD1 (5 bases). The CDR3 runs to 14 residues. The germline V gene encodes CDR1 SQVTM and CDR2 ANQGSEA. With 3 bases removed from V and 0 bases from J, the gap between germline ends came to 8 bases. The CDR3 spells CSVDRGSNTGELFF. In nucleotides, the CDR3 is TGCAGCGTTGATAGGGGCTCGAACACCGGGGAGCTGTTTTTT.

The V call is TRBV12-1, the J call TRBJ1-5. TRBV12-1 is a recognized pseudogene. The CDR3 sequence is 18 residues long. CDR3: CASSFARSGVDSNQPQHF. The CDR3 DNA reads TGTGCCAGCAGCTTTGCGCGATCGGGAGTGGATAGCAATCAGCCCCAGCATTTT.

This clone was counted a single time. The chain is built from TRBV11-3 and TRBJ1-5; 8 nucleotides match TRBD1. With 8 bases clipped from V and 0 bases from J, the junction kept 9 bases outside the gene matches. This CDR3 has 16 residues. The germline V gene encodes CDR1 SGHNT and CDR2 YENEEA. CDR3 region: CASFIVDRGSNQPQHF. The CDR3 DNA follows: TGTGCCAGCTTCATAGTCGACAGGGGTAGCAATCAGCCCCAGCATTTT.

About this clone: A read error may produce the germline difference seen at one junction end. This sequence joins TRBV4-3 and TRBJ1-1, with 7 bases matching TRBD1. The CDR3 loop spans 16 amino acids. Per the germline V gene, CDR1 is LGHNA and CDR2 is YSLEER. As DNA, the CDR3 is TGCGCCAGCAGCCGAGAAAACAGGGGTGAGAACTCTGAAGCTTTCTTT. Translating it yields CASSRENRGENSEAFF.

The chain couples TRBV19 to TRBJ1-5; tentatively, D is TRBD1 (6 bases). V was clipped by 7 bases and J by 0 bases, with 13 bases between them. This CDR3 is built from 15 residues. Germline-derived CDR1 and CDR2 are LNHDA and SQIVND (reference sequence). CDR3 residues: CASTPGQFSNQPQHF. The DNA of the CDR3 is TGTGCCAGTACTCCCGGACAGTTTAGCAATCAGCCCCAGCATTTT.

In its sample, this clone was seen once. The V and J genes are TRBV4-1 and TRBJ1-2, with 7 bases fitting TRBD1. J gave up 4 bases and V 1 base, and 0 bases lay outside the gene matches. The CDR3 has 13 residues. Germline loops: CDR1 MGHRA, CDR2 YSYEKL. The CDR3 region is CASSQGDSYGYTF. The CDR3 DNA reads as TGCGCCAGCAGCCAAGGGGACAGCTATGGCTACACCTTC.